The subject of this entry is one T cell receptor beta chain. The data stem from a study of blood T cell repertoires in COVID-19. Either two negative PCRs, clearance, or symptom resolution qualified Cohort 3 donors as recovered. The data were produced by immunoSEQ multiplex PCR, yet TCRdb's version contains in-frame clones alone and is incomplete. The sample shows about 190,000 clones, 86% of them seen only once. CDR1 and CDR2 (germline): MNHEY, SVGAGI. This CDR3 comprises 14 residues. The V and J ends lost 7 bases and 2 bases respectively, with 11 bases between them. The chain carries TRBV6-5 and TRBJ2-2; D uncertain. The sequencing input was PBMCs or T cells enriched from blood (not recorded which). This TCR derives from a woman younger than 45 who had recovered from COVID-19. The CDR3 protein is CASIHTINTGELFF. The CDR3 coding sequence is TGTGCCAGCATCCACACGATAAACACCGGGGAGCTGTTTTTT.